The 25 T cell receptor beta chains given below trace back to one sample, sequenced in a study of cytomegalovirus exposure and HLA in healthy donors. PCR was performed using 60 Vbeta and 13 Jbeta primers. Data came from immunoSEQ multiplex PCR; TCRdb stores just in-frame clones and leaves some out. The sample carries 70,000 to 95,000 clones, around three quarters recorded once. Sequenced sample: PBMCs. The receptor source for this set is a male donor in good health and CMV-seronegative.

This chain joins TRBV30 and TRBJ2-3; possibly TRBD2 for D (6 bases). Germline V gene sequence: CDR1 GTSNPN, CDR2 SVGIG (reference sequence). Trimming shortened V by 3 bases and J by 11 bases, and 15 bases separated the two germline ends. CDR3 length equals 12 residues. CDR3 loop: CAWSGGNFGQYF. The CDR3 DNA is TGTGCCTGGAGCGGAGGGAATTTTGGGCAGTATTTT.

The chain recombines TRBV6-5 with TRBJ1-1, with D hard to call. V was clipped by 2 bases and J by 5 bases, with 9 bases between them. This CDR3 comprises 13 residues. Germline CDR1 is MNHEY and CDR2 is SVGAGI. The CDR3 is CASSYRESTEAFF. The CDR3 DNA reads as TGTGCCAGCAGTTACAGGGAGTCTACTGAAGCTTTCTTT.

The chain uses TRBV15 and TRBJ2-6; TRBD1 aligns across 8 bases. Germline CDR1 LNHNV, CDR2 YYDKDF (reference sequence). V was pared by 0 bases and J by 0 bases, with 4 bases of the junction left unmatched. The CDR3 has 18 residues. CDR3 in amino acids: CATSREWTGLSGANVLTF. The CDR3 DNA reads TGTGCCACCAGCAGAGAGTGGACAGGGCTCTCTGGGGCCAACGTCCTGACTTTC.

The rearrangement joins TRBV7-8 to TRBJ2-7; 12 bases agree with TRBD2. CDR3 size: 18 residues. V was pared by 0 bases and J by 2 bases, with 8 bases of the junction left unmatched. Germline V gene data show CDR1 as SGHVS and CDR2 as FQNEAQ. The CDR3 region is CASSLALAGGLFPYEQYF. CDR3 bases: TGTGCCAGCAGCTTAGCGCTAGCGGGAGGGCTGTTCCCCTACGAGCAGTACTTC.

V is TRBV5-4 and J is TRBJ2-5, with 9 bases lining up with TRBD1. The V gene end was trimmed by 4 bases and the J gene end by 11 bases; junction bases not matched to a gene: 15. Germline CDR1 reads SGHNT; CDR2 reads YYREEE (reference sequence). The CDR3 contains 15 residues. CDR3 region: CASSPGTGHLGEQYF. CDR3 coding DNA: TGTGCCAGCAGCCCCGGGACAGGGCATCTCGGGGAGCAGTACTTC.

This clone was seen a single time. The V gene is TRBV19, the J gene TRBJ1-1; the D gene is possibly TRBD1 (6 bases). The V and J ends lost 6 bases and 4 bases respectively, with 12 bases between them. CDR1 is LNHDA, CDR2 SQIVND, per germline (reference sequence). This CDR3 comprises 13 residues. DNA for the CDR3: TGTGCCAGTAGCCGACAGGAGAGCACTGAAGCTTTCTTT. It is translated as CASSRQESTEAFF.

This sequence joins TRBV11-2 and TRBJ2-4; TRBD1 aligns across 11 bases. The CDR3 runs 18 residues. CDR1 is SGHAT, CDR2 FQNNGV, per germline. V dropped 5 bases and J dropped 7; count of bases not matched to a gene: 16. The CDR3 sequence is CASSGPGTGGDPSNIQYF. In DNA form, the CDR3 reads TGTGCCAGCAGCGGACCCGGGACAGGGGGTGACCCATCGAACATTCAGTACTTC.

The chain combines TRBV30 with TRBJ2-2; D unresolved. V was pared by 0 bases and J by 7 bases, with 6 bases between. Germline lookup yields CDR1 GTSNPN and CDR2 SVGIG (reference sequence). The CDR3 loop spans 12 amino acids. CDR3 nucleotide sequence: TGTGCCTGGAGTGTTTACAGCGGGGAGCTGTTTTTT. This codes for CAWSVYSGELFF.

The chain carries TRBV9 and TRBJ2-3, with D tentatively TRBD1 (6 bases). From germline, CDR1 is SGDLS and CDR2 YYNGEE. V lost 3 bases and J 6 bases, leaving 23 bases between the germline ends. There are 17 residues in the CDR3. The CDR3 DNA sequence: TGTGCCAGCAGCGCCTCCGTAGGGGGTAGCCAAAGCGATACGCAGTATTTT. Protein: CASSASVGGSQSDTQYF.

CDR3 coding DNA: TGCGCCAGCAGCTTGACCGTACAGGACTACAATGAGCAGTTCTTC. Amino acids: CASSLTVQDYNEQFF. This chain links TRBV5-1 with TRBJ2-1; a possible D gene is TRBD1 (5 bases). From germline, CDR1 is SGHRS and CDR2 YFSETQ. This CDR3 region has 15 residues. Trimming stripped 1 base from V and 3 bases from J, with 11 bases between.

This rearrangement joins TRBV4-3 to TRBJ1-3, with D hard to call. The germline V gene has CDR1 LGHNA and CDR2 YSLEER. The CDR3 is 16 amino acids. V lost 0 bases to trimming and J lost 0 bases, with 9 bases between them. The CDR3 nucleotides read TGCGCCAGCAGCCAAGAAATCACGAGCTCTGGAAACACCATATATTTT. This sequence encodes CASSQEITSSGNTIYF.

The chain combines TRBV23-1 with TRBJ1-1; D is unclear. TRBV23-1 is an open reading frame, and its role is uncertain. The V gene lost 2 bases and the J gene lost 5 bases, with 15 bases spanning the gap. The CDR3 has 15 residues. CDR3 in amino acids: CASSQLPLVATEAFF. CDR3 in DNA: TGCGCCAGCAGTCAACTCCCGCTAGTGGCGACTGAAGCTTTCTTT.

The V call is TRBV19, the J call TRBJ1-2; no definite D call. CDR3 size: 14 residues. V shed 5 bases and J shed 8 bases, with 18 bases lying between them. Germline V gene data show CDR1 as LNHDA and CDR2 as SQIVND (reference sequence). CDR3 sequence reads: CASSSSWTSDGYTF. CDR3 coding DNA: TGTGCCAGTAGTTCAAGTTGGACTTCTGACGGCTACACCTTC. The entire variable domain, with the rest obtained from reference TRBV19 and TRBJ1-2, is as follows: DGGITQSPKYLFRKEGQNVTLSCEQNLNHDAMYWYRQDPGQGLRLIYYSQIVNDFQKGDIAEGYSVSREKKESFPLTVTSAQKNPTAFYLCASSSSWTSDGYTFGSGTRLTVV.

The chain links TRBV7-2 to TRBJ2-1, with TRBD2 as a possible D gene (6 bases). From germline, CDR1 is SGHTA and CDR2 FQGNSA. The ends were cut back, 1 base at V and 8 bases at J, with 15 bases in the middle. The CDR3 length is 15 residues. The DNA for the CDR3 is TGTGCCAGCAGCTTAGTGGAGGGCTGGGACGATGAGCAGTTCTTC. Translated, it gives CASSLVEGWDDEQFF.

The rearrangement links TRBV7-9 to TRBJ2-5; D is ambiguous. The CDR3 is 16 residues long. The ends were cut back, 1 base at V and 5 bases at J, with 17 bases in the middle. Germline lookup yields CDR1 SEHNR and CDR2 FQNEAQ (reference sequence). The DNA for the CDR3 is TGTGCCAGCAGCTTAGTCCCCCCCCCGGAGTCGGAGACCCAGTACTTC. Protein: CASSLVPPPESETQYF.

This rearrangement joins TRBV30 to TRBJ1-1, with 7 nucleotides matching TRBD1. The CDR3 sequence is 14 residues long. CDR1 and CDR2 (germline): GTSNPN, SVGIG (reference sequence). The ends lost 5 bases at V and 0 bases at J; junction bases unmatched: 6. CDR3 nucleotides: TGTGCCTGGTGCTGGACAGGCGTGAACACTGAAGCTTTCTTT. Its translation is CAWCWTGVNTEAFF.

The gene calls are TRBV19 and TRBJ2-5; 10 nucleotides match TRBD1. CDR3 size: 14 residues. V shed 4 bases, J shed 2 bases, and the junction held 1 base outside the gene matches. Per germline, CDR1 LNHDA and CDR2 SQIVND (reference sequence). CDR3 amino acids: CASSKDRGQETQYF. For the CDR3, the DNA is TGTGCCAGTAGTAAGGACAGGGGGCAAGAGACCCAGTACTTC.

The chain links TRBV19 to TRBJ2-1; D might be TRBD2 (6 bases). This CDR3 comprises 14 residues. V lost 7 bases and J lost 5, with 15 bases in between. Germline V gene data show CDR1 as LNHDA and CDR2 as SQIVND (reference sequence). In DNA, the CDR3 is TGTGCCAGTACCCGACCGGGACTTGACAATGAGCAGTTCTTC. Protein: CASTRPGLDNEQFF.

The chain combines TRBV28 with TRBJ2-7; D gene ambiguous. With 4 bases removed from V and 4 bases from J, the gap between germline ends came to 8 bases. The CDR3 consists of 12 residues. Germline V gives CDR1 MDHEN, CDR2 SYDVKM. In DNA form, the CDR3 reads TGTGCCAGCAGTTCTACAGAATACGAGCAGTACTTC. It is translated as CASSSTEYEQYF.

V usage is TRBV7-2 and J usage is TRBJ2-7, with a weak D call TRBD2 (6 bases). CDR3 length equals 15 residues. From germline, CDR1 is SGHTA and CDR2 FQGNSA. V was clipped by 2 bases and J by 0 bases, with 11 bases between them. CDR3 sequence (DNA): TGTGCCAGCAGCTTAACGTCTAGCGCCTCCTACGAGCAGTACTTC. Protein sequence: CASSLTSSASYEQYF.

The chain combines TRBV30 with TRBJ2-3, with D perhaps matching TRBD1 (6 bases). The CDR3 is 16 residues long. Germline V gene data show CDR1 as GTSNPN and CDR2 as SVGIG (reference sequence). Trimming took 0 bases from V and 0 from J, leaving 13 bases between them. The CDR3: CAWSVGGRGSTDTQYF. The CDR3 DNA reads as TGTGCCTGGAGTGTAGGGGGTCGGGGTAGCACAGATACGCAGTATTTT. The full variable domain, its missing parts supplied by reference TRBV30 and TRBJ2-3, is SQTIHQWPATLVQPVGSPLSLECTVEGTSNPNLYWYRQAAGRGLQLLFYSVGIGQISSEVPQNLSASRPQDRQFILSSKKLLLSDSGFYLCAWSVGGRGSTDTQYFGPGTRLTVL.

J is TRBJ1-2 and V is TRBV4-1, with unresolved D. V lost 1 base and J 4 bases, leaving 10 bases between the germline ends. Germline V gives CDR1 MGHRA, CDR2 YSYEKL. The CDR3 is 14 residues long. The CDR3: CASSQGLEAYGYTF. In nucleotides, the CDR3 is TGCGCCAGCAGCCAAGGGTTAGAAGCCTATGGCTACACCTTC.

The CDR3 region has the DNA TGTGCCAGCAGCGTAGATCTGGGGGGCACTGAAGCTTTCTTT. It codes for CASSVDLGGTEAFF. This chain links TRBV9 with TRBJ1-1; D is perhaps TRBD1 (5 bases). The CDR3 length is 14 residues. CDR1 and CDR2 from the germline V gene are SGDLS and YYNGEE. With 0 bases removed from V and 4 bases from J, the gap between germline ends came to 10 bases.

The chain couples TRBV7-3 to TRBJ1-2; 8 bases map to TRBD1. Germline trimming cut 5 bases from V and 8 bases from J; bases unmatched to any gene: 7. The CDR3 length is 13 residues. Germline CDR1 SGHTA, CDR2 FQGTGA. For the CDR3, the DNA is TGTGCCAGCAGCCTCAGGGGGCTCGGGGGCTACACCTTC. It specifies CASSLRGLGGYTF.

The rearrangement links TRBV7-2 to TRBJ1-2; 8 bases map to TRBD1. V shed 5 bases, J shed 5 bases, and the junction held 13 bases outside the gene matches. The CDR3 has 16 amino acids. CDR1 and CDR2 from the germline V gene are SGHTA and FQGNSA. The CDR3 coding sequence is TGTGCCAGCAGCCCCGGACAGGGTCCCTATCTATATGGCTACACCTTC. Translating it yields CASSPGQGPYLYGYTF.